The TCR beta chain under discussion was sequenced for a study of shared clonotypes between healthy human individuals. Findings of the study overall: A handful of donors held approximately 5% of naive CD4 clonotypes in common. Rarefaction exposed incomplete sorted-subset sequencing despite large depth.

For each subset, genomic DNA was distributed in equal portions over several immunoSEQ plates. Measured with immunoSEQ multiplex PCR; TCRdb has only the in-frame clones, and not every one. The data hold 600,000 to 700,000 clones, with around 78% observed a single time. The CDR3 totals 13 residues. V was pared by 6 bases and J by 10 bases, with 7 bases of the junction left unmatched. Germline assignment: CDR1 WSHSY and CDR2 SAAADI. About this clone itself: Antigen: not known.

The study separated CD4+ cells into CD45RA+ naive and CD45RA-negative memory subsets. The chain uses TRBV10-2 and TRBJ1-2, with 11 bases aligning to TRBD1. Sequenced sample: memory CD4+ T cells sorted from blood. Subset specified: CD45RA-negative fraction. The sequence was obtained from a woman aged 25 to 39 in good health. CDR3 coding DNA: TGCGCCAGCAGAGACGGGACAGGGGGAGACTACACCTTC. Translation gives CASRDGTGGDYTF.